This TCR beta chain was profiled in a study of patients and donors after allogeneic stem cell transplantation. This clonotype was seen more than once but under ten times. TCRdb itself ran the RT-PCR reads through MiXCR, one entry per CDR3 protein. The repertoire includes 400,000 to 450,000 distinct CDR3 sequences, approximately 16% of them detected once, and around 6.8% sits in the top ten. The V end lost 6 bases, the J end lost 6 bases, and 8 bases lay between the germline ends. This CDR3 region has 12 residues. The source material was blood, either unsorted or a sorted T cell fraction (not recorded which). This chain links TRBV12-3 or TRBV12-4 with TRBJ2-2; D is unclear. The receptor was isolated from a human donor who was either an allogeneic HSCT recipient or a stem cell or donor lymphocyte infusion donor (not recorded which). It is not recorded whose cells these are; they may come from a transplant donor. CDR3 region: CASRHMAGELFF. CDR3 sequence (DNA): TGTGCCAGCAGGCACATGGCCGGGGAGCTGTTTTTT.